This T cell receptor (beta chain) was recorded in a study of blood T cell repertoires in COVID-19. Overall study: PBMCs, B-cell-depleted T cells, or T cells provided the cDNA or gDNA that made up the material.

Those enrolled in Seattle joined during active infection and were followed longitudinally afterward. Germline CDR1 is LNHDA and CDR2 is SQIVND (reference sequence). The ends were cut back, 1 base at V and 5 bases at J, with 14 bases in the middle. The CDR3 totals 15 residues. In the study's own analysis: The authors estimated nucleated cell counts from reference gene primer amplification. The repertoire was sequenced with immunoSEQ multiplex PCR; TCRdb's copy has only in-frame clones and lacks some. V, J and clone size are taken as reported in that table, and D and trimming were inferred from the DNA itself. The table records fewer than 200,000 clones, 85% of them present only once.

The specimen sequenced was peripheral blood. The receptor was isolated from a woman older than 75 with COVID-19, enrolled during active disease. The chain uses TRBV19 and TRBJ1-2; unclear D gene. Written as DNA, the CDR3 is TGTGCCAGTAGTATAGGGTGGCGGCAGTCGTATGGCTACACCTTC. It translates to CASSIGWRQSYGYTF.